The present entry profiles one T cell receptor beta chain with its context. Its antigen is unknown. Sequencing was performed with immunoSEQ multiplex PCR; in TCRdb, only in-frame clones are kept and a portion is missing. Of 100,000 to 150,000 clones listed, 89% are singletons. Germline CDR1 is MNHNS and CDR2 is SASEGT. Trimming left V 1 base short and J 0 bases short, with 7 bases between. This CDR3 has 15 residues. The sample originates from a study of cytomegalovirus exposure and HLA in healthy donors. Points from the study as a whole: Most observed TCR sequences were rare, whereas some public TCRs were detected in many donors. Using the classifier, cytomegalovirus status was reportedly diagnosed with high specificity and sensitivity.

Donors were drawn from the 120-subject validation cohort, separate from the 666-subject first cohort. The V gene is TRBV6-1, the J gene TRBJ1-5; no clear D. Sequenced material: PBMCs. The clonotype was recovered from a woman in her late teens or twenties in good health and CMV-seronegative. This CDR3 is CASSEGTHSNQPQHF. The CDR3 DNA reads as TGTGCCAGCAGTGAAGGGACTCATAGCAATCAGCCCCAGCATTTT.